This T cell receptor (beta chain) is from a study of shared T cell receptors in the human thymus. The V and J ends lost 5 bases and 8 bases respectively, with 18 bases between them. CDR3 length equals 14 residues. Germline CDR1 and CDR2: MNHEY and SMNVEV (reference sequence). Data came from immunoSEQ multiplex PCR; TCRdb stores just in-frame clones and leaves some out. The repertoire holds about 540,000 clones, with around 78% as singletons. This clone was detected only a few times. These same records also appear under a second study, on human thymus T cells. That paper notes: Corrective cardiac operations yielded the resected thymus tissue. Usage of V and J genes appeared biased in thymic and blood repertoires.

The specimen was thymocytes. The chain carries TRBV27 and TRBJ1-2, with no clear D. The clonotype comes from a boy younger than two with a congenital heart defect. In DNA, the CDR3 is TGTGCCAGCAGTCTGGGAGAGTTAGGGCACGGCTACACCTTC. Translating it yields CASSLGELGHGYTF.